Each of the 5 T cell receptor beta chains below was sequenced from the same sample in a study of T cell responses to AZD1222 COVID-19 vaccine (dated by TCRdb to the early 2020s). The time point label for this specimen denotes: baseline before first vaccination. Preparation of the library involved the immunoSEQ multiplex PCR assay. The source is immuneACCESS, and TCRdb retained only in-frame sequences with V and J called. Part of the clones is not carried over; for the studies checked, unresolved V genes explain less than half of this, and the remainder is unexplained. Here the sample has 150,000 to 200,000 clones; around 93% occur a single time. 2% to 2.5% of the sample goes to the ten largest clones. The sequencing used peripheral blood, collected on day 0 of AZD1222 vaccination. All receptors derive from an adult in good health.

This clone was detected only once. The chain employs TRBV12-3 or TRBV12-4 and TRBJ1-6; D not certain. CDR3 length: 12 residues. The V gene lost 6 bases and the J gene lost 8 bases, with 8 bases spanning the gap. The CDR3 loop is CASRTTYSPLHF. As DNA, the CDR3 is TGTGCCAGCAGGACTACCTATTCACCCCTCCACTTT.

The CDR3 sequence is CASKTGLAGSYNEQFF. CDR3 nucleotide sequence: TGTGCCAGTAAAACAGGACTAGCGGGATCCTACAATGAGCAGTTCTTC. The chain is built from TRBV2 and TRBJ2-1; TRBD2 matches 12 bases. CDR3 length equals 16 residues. V was pared by 9 bases and J by 1 base, with 7 bases of the junction left unmatched. The germline gives CDR1 SNHLY, CDR2 FYNNEI.

The CDR3 spells CASRPGPQSPLHF. DNA for the CDR3: TGTGCCAGTAGACCCGGGCCCCAATCACCCCTCCACTTT. The J gene is TRBJ1-6, the V gene TRBV19; no clear D gene. The CDR3 has 13 residues. Germline CDR1 and CDR2: LNHDA and SQIVND (reference sequence). Trimming removed 6 bases from V and 10 bases from J, with 13 bases in between.

The chain joins TRBV7-3 to TRBJ1-6; D is ambiguous. CDR1 is SGHTA, CDR2 FQGTGA, per germline. The CDR3 runs 15 residues. Trimming pared 2 bases from V and 1 base from J, leaving 6 bases between. The DNA of the CDR3 is TGTGCCAGCAGCTTATCGGGTTCCTATAATTCACCCCTCCACTTT. This encodes CASSLSGSYNSPLHF.

The chain combines TRBV21-1 with TRBJ1-2; the D segment call TRBD1 is taken from the table without a DNA check. TRBV21-1 is a listed pseudogene. This CDR3 is 17 amino acids long. In DNA, the CDR3 is TGTGCCAGCAGCAAAGTAAGGCAGGGGAAAGATAACTATGGCTACACCTTC. Translating gives CASSKVRQGKDNYGYTF.